The 31 T cell receptor beta chains reported below all come from one sample, sequenced in a study of T-cell reconstitution after alpha-beta-depleted transplantation in children. Preparation of the TCRbeta library involved a method that used unique molecular identifiers. TCRdb independently ran MiXCR on the PCR reads; one entry per CDR3 protein. The sample has some 500,000 distinct CDR3 sequences; 15% to 20% are singletons. The sequencing here drew on PBMCs from the stem cell graft donor, taken from the stem cell graft. The receptors were sampled from a human donor who donated a stem cell graft to a child with acute lymphoblastic leukemia.

The chain combines TRBV12-3 or TRBV12-4 with TRBJ1-1, with D possibly being TRBD1 (5 bases). The V and J ends lost 5 bases and 1 base respectively, with 20 bases between them. The CDR3 is made up of 17 amino acids. CDR3 in amino acids: CASSLLPRGSQNTEAFF. The CDR3 bases are TGTGCCAGCAGTCTCTTACCGCGGGGGAGTCAGAACACTGAAGCTTTCTTT.

The chain combines TRBV3-1 with TRBJ2-5; possible D gene TRBD2, 5 bases. Trimming removed 6 bases from V and 4 bases from J, with 15 bases in between. This CDR3 comprises 14 residues. Germline assignment: CDR1 LGHDT and CDR2 YNNKEL (reference sequence). This CDR3 is CASSRAVPLETQYF. Here the CDR3 DNA reads TGTGCCAGCAGTAGAGCGGTACCACTAGAGACCCAGTACTTC.

This rearrangement joins TRBV5-1 to TRBJ1-1; D gene uncertain. This CDR3 has 14 amino acids. Germline loops: CDR1 SGHRS, CDR2 YFSETQ. Trimming stripped 1 base from V and 2 bases from J, with 9 bases between. The CDR3, as DNA: TGCGCCAGCAGCTTGTCCAGATCCAACACTGAAGCTTTCTTT. Its protein product is CASSLSRSNTEAFF. Combining the CDR3 with reference TRBV5-1 and TRBJ1-1 gives the whole variable domain KAGVTQTPRYLIKTRGQQVTLSCSPISGHRSVSWYQQTPGQGLQFLFEYFSETQRNKGNFPGRFSGRQFSNSRSEMNVSTLELGDSALYLCASSLSRSNTEAFFGQGTRLTVV.

The chain joins TRBV12-3 or TRBV12-4 to TRBJ2-2; D gene ambiguous. Trimming removed 3 bases at V and 7 bases at J, with 12 bases between. The CDR3 runs to 14 residues. Written as DNA, the CDR3 is TGTGCCAGCAGTTTTAGGACCCCCAGCGGGGAGCTGTTTTTT. Protein: CASSFRTPSGELFF.

This clonotype turned up a few times. The chain uses TRBV19 and TRBJ2-5, with TRBD1 identical over 8 bases. CDR1 and CDR2 (germline): LNHDA, SQIVND (reference sequence). The CDR3 is 15 residues long. With V trimmed by 4 bases and J by 2 bases, 6 bases remained unmatched. The CDR3 reads CASSNDRGVQETQYF. CDR3 nucleotides: TGTGCCAGTAGTAACGACAGGGGTGTTCAAGAGACCCAGTACTTC. The variable domain in full, with the rest retrieved from reference TRBV19 and TRBJ2-5, is DGGITQSPKYLFRKEGQNVTLSCEQNLNHDAMYWYRQDPGQGLRLIYYSQIVNDFQKGDIAEGYSVSREKKESFPLTVTSAQKNPTAFYLCASSNDRGVQETQYFGPGTRLLVL.

V is TRBV5-6 and J is TRBJ1-5, with D tentatively TRBD1 (5 bases). The germline V gene encodes CDR1 SGHDT and CDR2 YYEEEE. The CDR3 consists of 17 residues. Trimming took 1 base from V and 3 from J, leaving 17 bases between them. CDR3 coding DNA: TGTGCCAGCAGCTTGCAGGGCTCAAGGTTCCCCAATCAGCCCCAGCATTTT. Residues: CASSLQGSRFPNQPQHF. Filled out from reference TRBV5-6 and TRBJ1-5, the complete variable domain reads DAGVTQSPTHLIKTRGQQVTLRCSPKSGHDTVSWYQQALGQGPQFIFQYYEEEERQRGNFPDRFSGHQFPNYSSELNVNALLLGDSALYLCASSLQGSRFPNQPQHFGDGTRLSIL.

V and J are TRBV5-1 and TRBJ2-2; D is unresolved. The germline V gene has CDR1 SGHRS and CDR2 YFSETQ. The CDR3 covers 14 residues. The ends were cut back, 1 base at V and 1 base at J, with 5 bases in the middle. As DNA, the CDR3 is TGCGCCAGCAGCTTGTTTATGAACACCGGGGAGCTGTTTTTT. It encodes CASSLFMNTGELFF.

This clonotype has just a few counts. The chain couples TRBV20-1 to TRBJ2-1; D possibly corresponds to TRBD2 (6 bases). The CDR3 consists of 14 residues. Looked up from germline, CDR1 is DFQATT and CDR2 is SNEGSKA (reference sequence). Trimming removed 5 bases from V and 3 bases from J, with 14 bases in between. CDR3 coding DNA: TGCAGTGCTGACCGGGACTCAAACTACAATGAGCAGTTCTTC. This sequence encodes CSADRDSNYNEQFF.

The chain couples TRBV5-1 to TRBJ2-2, with 9 bases identical to TRBD2. Unmatched junction bases numbered 15, after V lost 6 bases and J lost 3 bases. In germline, CDR1 is SGHRS, CDR2 YFSETQ. There are 18 residues in the CDR3. The CDR3 here is CASTVTLREGSDTGELFF. In DNA form, the CDR3 reads TGCGCCAGCACCGTGACTTTGCGGGAGGGTTCGGACACCGGGGAGCTGTTTTTT.

This clonotype was detected only a few times. V usage is TRBV5-1 and J usage is TRBJ2-7, with a tentative D call TRBD1 (6 bases). The CDR3 loop spans 12 amino acids. With 0 bases removed from V and 7 bases from J, the gap between germline ends came to 8 bases. Germline V gene data show CDR1 as SGHRS and CDR2 as YFSETQ. The CDR3 region has the DNA TGCGCCAGCAGCTTGGAGGGGGAAGAGCAGTACTTC. This codes for CASSLEGEEQYF.

This clonotype came up a few times. The rearrangement uses TRBV5-5 and TRBJ1-1, with D uncertain. V was trimmed by 9 bases and J by 5 bases, leaving 14 bases between them. CDR1 SGHKS and CDR2 YYEKEE come from the germline V gene (reference sequence). The CDR3 has 12 amino acids. CDR3: CATGVAWTEAFF. CDR3 nucleotide sequence: TGTGCCACCGGGGTGGCGTGGACTGAAGCTTTCTTT.

This chain joins TRBV7-3 and TRBJ2-3; D unclear. This CDR3 spans 14 amino acids. Germline values: CDR1 SGHTA, CDR2 FQGTGA. The V gene lost 1 base and the J gene lost 6 bases, with 11 bases spanning the gap. CDR3 in DNA: TGTGCCAGCAGCTTAATTCCCGGGCCCGATACGCAGTATTTT. This codes for CASSLIPGPDTQYF. Full variable domain (missing parts from reference TRBV7-3 and TRBJ2-3): GAGVSQTPSNKVTEKGKYVELRCDPISGHTALYWYRQSLGQGPEFLIYFQGTGAADDSGLPNDRFFAVRPEGSVSTLKIQRTERGDSAVYLCASSLIPGPDTQYFGPGTRLTVL.

The chain is built from TRBV7-2 and TRBJ2-7; maybe TRBD1 (6 bases). Per germline, CDR1 SGHTA and CDR2 FQGNSA. The CDR3 spans 15 residues. V gave up 1 base and J gave up 5 bases, with 15 bases separating them. CDR3 nucleotide sequence: TGTGCCAGCAGCTTAGAGTCGTTCAGGGGCCACGAGCAGTACTTC. It yields the protein CASSLESFRGHEQYF.

This clonotype was found a few times. The CDR3 region has the DNA TGCAGTGCTCCTACGGGGTATAATTCACCCCTCCACTTT. Its translation is CSAPTGYNSPLHF. The J gene is TRBJ1-6, the V gene TRBV20-1, with D uncertain. The CDR3 loop spans 13 amino acids. Per germline, CDR1 DFQATT and CDR2 SNEGSKA (reference sequence). Deletions cut 5 bases from V and 4 bases from J, with 9 bases between.

The chain combines TRBV5-1 with TRBJ2-6; 9 bases are shared with TRBD1. This CDR3 is built from 18 residues. Looked up from germline, CDR1 is SGHRS and CDR2 is YFSETQ. Trimming cost V 2 bases and J 0 bases; bases outside gene matches: 6. The CDR3 DNA is TGCGCCAGCAGCTTTTATCGGGACAGGGCCTCTGGGGCCAACGTCCTGACTTTC. Translated: CASSFYRDRASGANVLTF.

This chain joins TRBV12-3 or TRBV12-4 and TRBJ1-1, with 9 bases aligning to TRBD1. V was pared by 4 bases and J by 1 base, with 1 base of the junction left unmatched. The CDR3 runs to 14 residues. The CDR3 DNA sequence: TGTGCCAGCAGTTGGACAGGGGAGAACACTGAAGCTTTCTTT. Translation: CASSWTGENTEAFF.

This clonotype was seen a few times. This rearrangement joins TRBV29-1 to TRBJ2-1; D ambiguous. CDR1 is SQVTM and CDR2 is ANQGSEA in the germline V gene. Trimming pared 6 bases from V and 3 bases from J, leaving 6 bases between. The CDR3 is 11 residues long. The DNA for the CDR3 is TGCAGCGTGGCGTTCTACAATGAGCAGTTCTTC. Protein sequence: CSVAFYNEQFF.

This clonotype came up a few times. The chain links TRBV27 to TRBJ2-7; 7 positions agree with TRBD1. J lost 2 bases, V lost 5 bases, and 6 bases had no gene match. The CDR3 totals 14 residues. The germline CDR1 and CDR2 sequences are MNHEY and SMNVEV (reference sequence). DNA for the CDR3: TGTGCCAGCAGTGCACAGGGGTCCCCCTACGAGCAGTACTTC. This translates into CASSAQGSPYEQYF.

This clonotype was counted only a few times. CDR3 DNA sequence: TGCAGCGTGAAAGCGGGACACCGACAAGAGACCCAGTACTTC. Protein product: CSVKAGHRQETQYF. V is TRBV29-1 and J is TRBJ2-5, with a possible D match to TRBD2 (7 bases). V lost 6 bases to trimming and J lost 2 bases, with 16 bases between them. Germline V gene lookup returns CDR1 SQVTM and CDR2 ANQGSEA. CDR3 size: 14 residues.

V usage is TRBV27 and J usage is TRBJ2-7, with D perhaps matching TRBD1 (6 bases). V was trimmed by 3 bases and J by 4 bases, leaving 10 bases between them. Germline CDR1 is MNHEY and CDR2 is SMNVEV (reference sequence). The CDR3 consists of 13 residues. Written as DNA, the CDR3 is TGTGCCAGCAGTTTTGGGGACAATTACGAGCAGTACTTC. Amino acid sequence: CASSFGDNYEQYF.

This CDR3 is CASSLSTGSGYGYTF. CDR3 nucleotides: TGTGCCAGCAGTTTATCAACAGGGTCGGGCTATGGCTACACCTTC. This rearrangement joins TRBV27 to TRBJ1-2; a weak D match, TRBD1 (6 bases). V gave up 0 bases and J gave up 4 bases, with 12 bases separating them. CDR1 and CDR2 (germline): MNHEY, SMNVEV (reference sequence). This CDR3 contains 15 residues.

The V and J genes are TRBV7-2 and TRBJ2-5; no definite D call. CDR1 is SGHTA and CDR2 is FQGNSA in the germline V gene. CDR3 length equals 16 residues. Between the trimmed V and J ends, which lost 0 bases and 1 base, there was a span of 12 bases. The CDR3 DNA is TGTGCCAGCAGCTTAGCCTATACAGTTTCCCAAGAGACCCAGTACTTC. Protein sequence: CASSLAYTVSQETQYF.

This clonotype was counted only a few times. The chain is built from TRBV5-6 and TRBJ1-1; D gene uncertain. Trimming stripped 2 bases from V and 8 bases from J, with 10 bases between. The germline V gene encodes CDR1 SGHDT and CDR2 YYEEEE. The CDR3 covers 12 residues. CDR3 coding DNA: TGTGCCAGCAGCTTTGGGGAAATCGAAGCTTTCTTT. This encodes CASSFGEIEAFF.

A few counts support this clonotype. This chain uses TRBV4-1 with TRBJ2-1, with 12 bases fitting TRBD2. The germline CDR1 and CDR2 sequences are MGHRA and YSYEKL. V was clipped by 2 bases and J by 8 bases; unmatched bases: 7. This CDR3 spans 16 amino acids. The CDR3 sequence: CASSQPTSGSSYEQFF. The CDR3 region has the DNA TGCGCCAGCAGCCAACCGACTAGCGGGAGTTCGTATGAGCAGTTCTTC.

The V gene is TRBV29-1, the J gene TRBJ2-7; no clear D. This CDR3 has 11 residues. The germline gives CDR1 SQVTM, CDR2 ANQGSEA. Here the CDR3 DNA reads TGCTCCAGTCCCTTCTCCTACGAGCAGTACTTC. Translation: CSSPFSYEQYF.

The gene calls are TRBV4-2 and TRBJ1-2, with TRBD1 matching 7 bases. The ends lost 3 bases at V and 8 bases at J; junction bases unmatched: 12. The CDR3 consists of 15 residues. Per germline, CDR1 LGHNA and CDR2 YNFKEQ. The CDR3 DNA reads TGTGCCAGCAGCCAGGCCGACAGGGTAGAGGACGGCTACACCTTC. The encoded protein is CASSQADRVEDGYTF.

This clonotype came up a few times. V is TRBV10-3 and J is TRBJ2-3; D tentatively fits TRBD1 or TRBD2 (5 bases each). Germline V lookup: CDR1 ENHRY, CDR2 SYGVKD. V lost 6 bases and J lost 6, with 13 bases in between. The CDR3 length is 13 residues. CDR3 DNA: TGTGCCATCAGCGCACAGGACTCCGATACGCAGTATTTT. Encoded protein: CAISAQDSDTQYF.

This clonotype turned up a few times. The rearrangement uses TRBV5-1 and TRBJ2-2; D ambiguous. CDR1 is SGHRS and CDR2 is YFSETQ in the germline V gene. V gave up 1 base and J gave up 7 bases, with 17 bases separating them. There are 16 residues in the CDR3. For the CDR3, the DNA is TGCGCCAGCAGCTTGTCGTCTGCCCTTATGGGCGGGGAGCTGTTTTTT. Its protein is CASSLSSALMGGELFF. The whole variable domain, filled in from reference TRBV5-1 and TRBJ2-2, reads KAGVTQTPRYLIKTRGQQVTLSCSPISGHRSVSWYQQTPGQGLQFLFEYFSETQRNKGNFPGRFSGRQFSNSRSEMNVSTLELGDSALYLCASSLSSALMGGELFFGEGSRLTVL.

Only a few counts were recorded for this clonotype. The chain employs TRBV5-1 and TRBJ2-7; perhaps D is TRBD1 or TRBD2 (7 bases each). Germline V lookup: CDR1 SGHRS, CDR2 YFSETQ. The CDR3 runs 15 residues. The V gene lost 0 bases and the J gene lost 6 bases, with 16 bases spanning the gap. The DNA of the CDR3 is TGCGCCAGCAGCTTGGCTGCAGGGGGGGCGATCGAGCAGTACTTC. This gives the protein CASSLAAGGAIEQYF.

In its sample, this clonotype was seen a few times. The chain carries TRBV27 and TRBJ1-2; 12 nucleotides match TRBD1. Germline assignment: CDR1 MNHEY and CDR2 SMNVEV (reference sequence). The length of the CDR3 is 15 residues. Trimming took 4 bases from V and 7 from J; bases not matched to a gene: 7. CDR3 DNA: TGTGCCAGCAGTTCCGAGGGACAGGGGGCGGGTGGCTACACCTTC. It codes for CASSSEGQGAGGYTF.

The chain recombines TRBV4-1 with TRBJ2-7, with 7 nucleotides matching TRBD2. V lost 0 bases and J lost 5; bases outside the gene matches: 7. Germline assignment: CDR1 MGHRA and CDR2 YSYEKL. The CDR3 runs 15 residues. The CDR3 here is CASSQEGLAVHEQYF. The CDR3 nucleotides are TGCGCCAGCAGCCAAGAAGGGCTAGCGGTCCACGAGCAGTACTTC.